A single sample gave rise to the 2 T cell receptor beta chains below, sequenced in a study of T-cell memory formation after mild COVID-19. TCRdb re-called the 5' RACE reads with MiXCR, one entry per CDR3 protein. The sample has approximately 88,000 distinct CDR3 sequences; around a quarter are singletons. The sequenced material came from PBMCs or a T cell subset sorted from them (not recorded which). These receptors all come from a man aged 18 to 30 who had mild COVID-19 (a few samples of this study predate the infection). Cell type and time point are not known.

The CDR3 DNA follows: TGTGCCAGCAGTCCTCCGGACACTTATCAGCCCCAGCATTTT. Translated: CASSPPDTYQPQHF. The chain couples TRBV2 to TRBJ1-5; possibly TRBD1 for D (5 bases). Germline assignment: CDR1 SNHLY and CDR2 FYNNEI. V was trimmed by 5 bases and J by 5 bases, leaving 13 bases between them. The CDR3 length is 14 residues.

This clonotype has just a few counts. This sequence joins TRBV4-1 and TRBJ1-5; no clear D gene. The CDR3 sequence is 15 residues long. Germline V gene sequence: CDR1 MGHRA, CDR2 YSYEKL. V lost 1 base, J lost 2 bases, and 9 bases lay in between. CDR3 region: CASSQGLRGNQPQHF. As DNA, the CDR3 is TGCGCCAGCAGCCAAGGGCTGAGGGGCAATCAGCCCCAGCATTTT.